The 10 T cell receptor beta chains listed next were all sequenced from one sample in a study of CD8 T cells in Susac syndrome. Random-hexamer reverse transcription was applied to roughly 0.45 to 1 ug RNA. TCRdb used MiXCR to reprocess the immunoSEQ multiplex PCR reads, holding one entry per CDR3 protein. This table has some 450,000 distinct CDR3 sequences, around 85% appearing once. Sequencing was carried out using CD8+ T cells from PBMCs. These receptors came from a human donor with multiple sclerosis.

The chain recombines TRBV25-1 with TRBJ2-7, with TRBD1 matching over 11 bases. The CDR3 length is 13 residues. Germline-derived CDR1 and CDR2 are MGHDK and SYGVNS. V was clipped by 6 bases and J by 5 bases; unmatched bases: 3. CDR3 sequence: CASRDRGLDEQYF. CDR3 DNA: TGTGCCAGCAGGGACAGGGGGCTCGACGAGCAGTACTTC.

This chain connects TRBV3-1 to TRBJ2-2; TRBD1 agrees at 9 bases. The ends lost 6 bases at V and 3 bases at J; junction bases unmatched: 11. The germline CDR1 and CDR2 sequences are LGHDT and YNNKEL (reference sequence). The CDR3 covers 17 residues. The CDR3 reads CASRPRDRTGDTGELFF. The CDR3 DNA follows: TGTGCCAGCAGACCAAGAGATCGGACAGGGGACACCGGGGAGCTGTTTTTT.

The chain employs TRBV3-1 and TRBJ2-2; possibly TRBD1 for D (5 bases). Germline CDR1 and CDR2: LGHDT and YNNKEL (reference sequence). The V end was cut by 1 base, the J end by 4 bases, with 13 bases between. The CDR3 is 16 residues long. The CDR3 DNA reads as TGTGCCAGCAGCCAAGTGATCAGGGTGGCCACCGGGGAGCTGTTTTTT. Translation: CASSQVIRVATGELFF.

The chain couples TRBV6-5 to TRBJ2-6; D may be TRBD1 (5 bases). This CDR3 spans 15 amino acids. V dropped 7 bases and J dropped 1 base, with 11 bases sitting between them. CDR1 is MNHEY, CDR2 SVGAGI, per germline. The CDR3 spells CASTVGASGANVLTF. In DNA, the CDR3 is TGTGCCAGCACCGTTGGGGCTTCTGGGGCCAACGTCCTGACTTTC.

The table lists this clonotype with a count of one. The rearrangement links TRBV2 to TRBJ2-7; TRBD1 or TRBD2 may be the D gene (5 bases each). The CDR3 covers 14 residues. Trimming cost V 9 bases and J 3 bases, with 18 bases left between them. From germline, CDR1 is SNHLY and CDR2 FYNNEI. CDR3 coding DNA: TGTGCCAGTGTAGGCCGGGACCCTTTCTACGAGCAGTACTTC. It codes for CASVGRDPFYEQYF.

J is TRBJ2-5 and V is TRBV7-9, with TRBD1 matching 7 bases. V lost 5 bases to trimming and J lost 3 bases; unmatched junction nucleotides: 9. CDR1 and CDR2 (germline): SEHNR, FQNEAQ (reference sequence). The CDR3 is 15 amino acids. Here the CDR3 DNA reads TGTGCCAGCAGCGTAATCGGGACAGCGAAAGAGACCCAGTACTTC. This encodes CASSVIGTAKETQYF.

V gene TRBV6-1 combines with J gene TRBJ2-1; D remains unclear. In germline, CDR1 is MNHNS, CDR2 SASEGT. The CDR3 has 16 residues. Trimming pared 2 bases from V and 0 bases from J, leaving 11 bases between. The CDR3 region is CASSEWSPSSYNEQFF. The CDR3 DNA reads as TGTGCCAGCAGTGAATGGAGTCCTAGCTCCTACAATGAGCAGTTCTTC.

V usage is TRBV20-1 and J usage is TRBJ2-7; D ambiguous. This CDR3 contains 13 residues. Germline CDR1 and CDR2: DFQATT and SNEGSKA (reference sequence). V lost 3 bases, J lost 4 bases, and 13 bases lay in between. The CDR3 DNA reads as TGCAGTGCTAGTAAGGTTAACAGTTACGAGCAGTACTTC. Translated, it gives CSASKVNSYEQYF.

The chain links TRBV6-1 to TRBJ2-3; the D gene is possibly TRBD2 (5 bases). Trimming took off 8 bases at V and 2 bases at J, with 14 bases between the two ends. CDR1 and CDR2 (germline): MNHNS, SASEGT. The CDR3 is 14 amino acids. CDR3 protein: CASRGDADTDTQYF. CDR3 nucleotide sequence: TGTGCCAGCCGGGGAGATGCCGACACAGATACGCAGTATTTT.

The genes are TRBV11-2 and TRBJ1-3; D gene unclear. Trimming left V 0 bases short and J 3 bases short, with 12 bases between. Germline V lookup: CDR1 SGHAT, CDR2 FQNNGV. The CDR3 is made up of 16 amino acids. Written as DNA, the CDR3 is TGTGCCAGCAGCTTAGAGCTTGGAGGGAATGGAAACACCATATATTTT. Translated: CASSLELGGNGNTIYF.